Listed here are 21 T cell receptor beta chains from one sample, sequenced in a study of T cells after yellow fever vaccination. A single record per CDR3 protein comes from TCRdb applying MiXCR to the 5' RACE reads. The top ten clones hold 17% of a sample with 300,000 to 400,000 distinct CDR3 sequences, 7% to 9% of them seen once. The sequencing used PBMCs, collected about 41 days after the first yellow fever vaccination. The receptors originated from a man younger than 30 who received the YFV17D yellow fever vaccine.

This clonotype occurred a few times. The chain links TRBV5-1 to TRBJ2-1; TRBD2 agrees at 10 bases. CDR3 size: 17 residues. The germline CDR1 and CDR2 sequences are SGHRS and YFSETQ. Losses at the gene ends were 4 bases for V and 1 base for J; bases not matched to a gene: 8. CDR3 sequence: CASSGGSGGTSYNEQFF. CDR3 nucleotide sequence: TGCGCCAGCAGCGGGGGTAGCGGGGGGACTTCCTACAATGAGCAGTTCTTC.

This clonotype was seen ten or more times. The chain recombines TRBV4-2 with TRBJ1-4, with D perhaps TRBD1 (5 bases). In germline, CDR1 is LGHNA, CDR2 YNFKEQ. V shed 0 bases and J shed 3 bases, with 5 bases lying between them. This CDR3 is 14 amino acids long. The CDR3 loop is CASSQETANEKLFF. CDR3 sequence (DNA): TGTGCCAGCAGCCAAGAGACAGCTAATGAAAAACTGTTTTTT.

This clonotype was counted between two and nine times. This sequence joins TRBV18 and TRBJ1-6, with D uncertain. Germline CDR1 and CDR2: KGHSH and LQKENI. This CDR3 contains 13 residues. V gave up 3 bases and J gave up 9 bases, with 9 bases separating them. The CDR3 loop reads CASSPIARSPLHF. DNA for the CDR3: TGTGCCAGCTCACCGATAGCACGTTCACCCCTCCACTTT.

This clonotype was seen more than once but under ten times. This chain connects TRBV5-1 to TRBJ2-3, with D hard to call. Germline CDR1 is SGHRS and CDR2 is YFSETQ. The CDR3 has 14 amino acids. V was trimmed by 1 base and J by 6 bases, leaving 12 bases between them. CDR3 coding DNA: TGCGCCAGCAGCTTGTGGGTAAGCAGGGATACGCAGTATTTT. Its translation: CASSLWVSRDTQYF.

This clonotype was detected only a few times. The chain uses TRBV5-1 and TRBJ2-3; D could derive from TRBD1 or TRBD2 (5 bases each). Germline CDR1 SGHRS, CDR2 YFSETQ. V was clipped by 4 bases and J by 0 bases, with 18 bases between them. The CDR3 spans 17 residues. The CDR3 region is CASSLGDGLTSTDTQYF. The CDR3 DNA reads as TGCGCCAGCAGCCTAGGGGACGGATTGACTAGCACAGATACGCAGTATTTT.

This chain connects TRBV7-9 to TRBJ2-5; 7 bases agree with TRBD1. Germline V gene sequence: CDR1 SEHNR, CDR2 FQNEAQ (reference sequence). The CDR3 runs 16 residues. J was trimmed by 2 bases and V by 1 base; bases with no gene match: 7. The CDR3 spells CASSLDLGTAQETQYF. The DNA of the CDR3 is TGTGCCAGCAGCTTAGACCTAGGGACAGCACAAGAGACCCAGTACTTC. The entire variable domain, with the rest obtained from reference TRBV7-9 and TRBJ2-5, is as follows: DTGVSQNPRHKITKRGQNVTFRCDPISEHNRLYWYRQTLGQGPEFLTYFQNEAQLEKSRLLSDRFSAERPKGSFSTLEIQRTEQGDSAMYLCASSLDLGTAQETQYFGPGTRLLVL.

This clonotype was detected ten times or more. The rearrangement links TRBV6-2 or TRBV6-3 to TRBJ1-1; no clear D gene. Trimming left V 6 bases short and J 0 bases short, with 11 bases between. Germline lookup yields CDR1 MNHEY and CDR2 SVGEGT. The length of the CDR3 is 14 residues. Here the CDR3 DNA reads TGTGCCAGCAGCTTGAGCGGGTTGAACACTGAAGCTTTCTTT. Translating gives CASSLSGLNTEAFF.

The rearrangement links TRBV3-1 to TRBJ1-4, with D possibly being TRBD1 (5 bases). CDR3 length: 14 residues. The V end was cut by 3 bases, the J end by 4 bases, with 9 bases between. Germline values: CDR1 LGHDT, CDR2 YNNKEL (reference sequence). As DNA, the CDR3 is TGTGCCAGCAGCCATTCGGGGGGTAATGAAAAACTGTTTTTT. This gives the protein CASSHSGGNEKLFF.

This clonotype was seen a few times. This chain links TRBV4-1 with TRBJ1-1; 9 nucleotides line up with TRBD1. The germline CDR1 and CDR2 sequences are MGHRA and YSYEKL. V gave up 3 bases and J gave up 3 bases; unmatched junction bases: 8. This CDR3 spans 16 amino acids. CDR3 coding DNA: TGCGCCAGCAGCCATATCCCGGGACAGGGACACACTGAAGCTTTCTTT. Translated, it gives CASSHIPGQGHTEAFF.

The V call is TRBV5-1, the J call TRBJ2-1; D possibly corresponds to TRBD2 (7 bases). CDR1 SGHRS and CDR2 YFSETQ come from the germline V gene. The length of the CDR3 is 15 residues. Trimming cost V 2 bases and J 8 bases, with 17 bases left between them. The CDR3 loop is CASSFFGGGQDEQFF. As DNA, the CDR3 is TGCGCCAGCAGCTTCTTTGGGGGGGGGCAGGATGAGCAGTTCTTC. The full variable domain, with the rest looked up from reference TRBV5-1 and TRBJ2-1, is KAGVTQTPRYLIKTRGQQVTLSCSPISGHRSVSWYQQTPGQGLQFLFEYFSETQRNKGNFPGRFSGRQFSNSRSEMNVSTLELGDSALYLCASSFFGGGQDEQFFGPGTRLTVL.

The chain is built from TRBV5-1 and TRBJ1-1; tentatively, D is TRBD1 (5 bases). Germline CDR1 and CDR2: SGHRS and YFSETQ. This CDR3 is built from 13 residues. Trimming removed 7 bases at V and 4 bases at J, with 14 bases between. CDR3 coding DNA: TGCGCCAGCGGGGGGGTGTCCACCACTGAAGCTTTCTTT. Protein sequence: CASGGVSTTEAFF.

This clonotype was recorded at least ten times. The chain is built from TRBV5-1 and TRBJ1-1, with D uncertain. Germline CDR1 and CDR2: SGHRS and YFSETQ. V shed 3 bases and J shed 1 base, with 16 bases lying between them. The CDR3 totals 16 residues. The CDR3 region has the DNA TGCGCCAGCAGCTCCGAAGTACAGACCACGAACACTGAAGCTTTCTTT. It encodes CASSSEVQTTNTEAFF.

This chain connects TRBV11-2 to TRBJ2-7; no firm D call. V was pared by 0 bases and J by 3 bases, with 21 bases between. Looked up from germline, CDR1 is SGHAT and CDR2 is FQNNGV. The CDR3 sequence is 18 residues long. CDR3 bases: TGTGCCAGCAGCTTAGATCGTTCGGACCGCGAGCCCGTCTACGAGCAGTACTTC. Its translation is CASSLDRSDREPVYEQYF. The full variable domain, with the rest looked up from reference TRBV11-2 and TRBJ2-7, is EAGVAQSPRYKIIEKRQSVAFWCNPISGHATLYWYQQILGQGPKLLIQFQNNGVVDDSQLPKDRFSAERLKGVDSTLKIQPAKLEDSAVYLCASSLDRSDREPVYEQYFGPGTRLTVT.

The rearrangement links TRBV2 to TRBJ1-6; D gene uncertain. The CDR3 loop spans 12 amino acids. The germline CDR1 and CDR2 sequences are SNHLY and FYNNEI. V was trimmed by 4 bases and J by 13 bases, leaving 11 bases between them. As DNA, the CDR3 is TGTGCCAGCAGTGTTGTGAGATATCCCCTCCACTTT. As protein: CASSVVRYPLHF.

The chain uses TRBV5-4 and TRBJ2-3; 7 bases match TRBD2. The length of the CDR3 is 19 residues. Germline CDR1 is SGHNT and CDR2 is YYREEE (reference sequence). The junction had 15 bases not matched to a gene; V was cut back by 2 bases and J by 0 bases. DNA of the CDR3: TGTGCCAGCAGCTTTTCAGGGAGGGCCTTTCTTTCCAGCACAGATACGCAGTATTTT. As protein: CASSFSGRAFLSSTDTQYF.

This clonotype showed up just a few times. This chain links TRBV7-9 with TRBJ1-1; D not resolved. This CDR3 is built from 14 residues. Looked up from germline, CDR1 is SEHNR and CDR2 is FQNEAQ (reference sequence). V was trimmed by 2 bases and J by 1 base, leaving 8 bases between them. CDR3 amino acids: CASSLLERNTEAFF. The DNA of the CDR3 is TGTGCCAGCAGCTTATTGGAGAGGAACACTGAAGCTTTCTTT.

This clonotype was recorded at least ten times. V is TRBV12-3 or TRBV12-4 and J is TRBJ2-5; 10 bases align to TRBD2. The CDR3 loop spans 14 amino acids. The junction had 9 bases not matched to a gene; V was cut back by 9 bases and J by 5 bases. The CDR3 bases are TGTGCCAGTCTGAGCGGGGGGGGAGATGAGACCCAGTACTTC. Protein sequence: CASLSGGGDETQYF.

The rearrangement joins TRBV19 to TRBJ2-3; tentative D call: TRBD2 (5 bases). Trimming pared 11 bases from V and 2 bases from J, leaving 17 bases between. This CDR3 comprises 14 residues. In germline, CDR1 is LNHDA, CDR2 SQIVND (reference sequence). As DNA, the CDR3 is TGTGCCGCATCAGAGGGTCTCCACACAGATACGCAGTATTTT. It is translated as CAASEGLHTDTQYF.

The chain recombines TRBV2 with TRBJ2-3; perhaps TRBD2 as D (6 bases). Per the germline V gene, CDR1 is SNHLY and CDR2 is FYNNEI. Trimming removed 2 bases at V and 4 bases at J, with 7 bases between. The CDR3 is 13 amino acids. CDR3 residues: CASSEREADTQYF. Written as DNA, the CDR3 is TGTGCCAGCAGTGAAAGGGAGGCAGATACGCAGTATTTT.

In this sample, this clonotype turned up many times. CDR3 protein: CASSLGPNQPQHF. The CDR3 DNA follows: TGCGCCAGCAGCTTGGGTCCAAATCAGCCCCAGCATTTT. This chain connects TRBV5-1 to TRBJ1-5; no clear D gene. Germline CDR1 is SGHRS and CDR2 is YFSETQ. V dropped 0 bases and J dropped 4 bases, with 5 bases sitting between them. This CDR3 region has 13 residues.

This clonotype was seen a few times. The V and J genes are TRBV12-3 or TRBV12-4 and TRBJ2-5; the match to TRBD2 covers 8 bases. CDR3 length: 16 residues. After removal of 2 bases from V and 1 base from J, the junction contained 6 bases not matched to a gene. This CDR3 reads CASSLTRGDIQETQYF. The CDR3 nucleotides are TGTGCCAGCAGTTTAACGCGGGGGGATATCCAAGAGACCCAGTACTTC.